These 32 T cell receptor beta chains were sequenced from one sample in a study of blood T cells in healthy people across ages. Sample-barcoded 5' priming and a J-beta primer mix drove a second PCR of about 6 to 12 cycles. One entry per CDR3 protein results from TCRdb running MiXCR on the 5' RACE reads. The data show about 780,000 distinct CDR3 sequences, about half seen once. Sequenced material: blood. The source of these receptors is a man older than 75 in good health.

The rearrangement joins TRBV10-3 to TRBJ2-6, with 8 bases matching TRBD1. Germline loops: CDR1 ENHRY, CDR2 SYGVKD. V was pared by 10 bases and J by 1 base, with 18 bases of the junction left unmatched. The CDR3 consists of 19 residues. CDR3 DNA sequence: TGTGCCACATGGGACCCCGAGACAGGGGAGGTATCTGGGGCCAACGTCCTGACTTTC. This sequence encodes CATWDPETGEVSGANVLTF.

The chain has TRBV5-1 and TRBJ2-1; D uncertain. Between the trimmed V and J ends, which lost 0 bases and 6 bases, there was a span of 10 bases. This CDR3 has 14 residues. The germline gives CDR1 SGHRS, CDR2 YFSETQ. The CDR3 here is CASSLDLQINEQFF. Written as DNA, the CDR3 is TGCGCCAGCAGCTTGGACTTACAGATCAATGAGCAGTTCTTC.

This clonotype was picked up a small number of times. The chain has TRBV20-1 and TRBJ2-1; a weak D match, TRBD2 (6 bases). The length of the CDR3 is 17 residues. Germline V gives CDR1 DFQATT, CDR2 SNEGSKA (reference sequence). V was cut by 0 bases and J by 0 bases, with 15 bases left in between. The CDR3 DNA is TGCAGTGCTAGAGATCAAGGCGGGAAGAGCTCCTACAATGAGCAGTTCTTC. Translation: CSARDQGGKSSYNEQFF.

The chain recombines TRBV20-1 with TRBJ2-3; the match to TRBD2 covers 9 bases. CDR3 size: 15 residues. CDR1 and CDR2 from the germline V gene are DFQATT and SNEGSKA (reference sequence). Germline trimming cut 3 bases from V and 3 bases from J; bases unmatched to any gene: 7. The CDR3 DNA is TGCAGTGCTAGTAGTGGTCTAGCGGGGACAGATACGCAGTATTTT. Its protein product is CSASSGLAGTDTQYF.

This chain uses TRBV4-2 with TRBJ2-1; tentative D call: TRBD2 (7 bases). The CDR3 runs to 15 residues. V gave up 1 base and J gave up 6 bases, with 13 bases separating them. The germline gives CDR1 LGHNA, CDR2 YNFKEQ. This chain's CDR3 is CASSQGGLAANEQFF. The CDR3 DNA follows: TGTGCCAGCAGCCAAGGGGGGCTAGCGGCCAATGAGCAGTTCTTC.

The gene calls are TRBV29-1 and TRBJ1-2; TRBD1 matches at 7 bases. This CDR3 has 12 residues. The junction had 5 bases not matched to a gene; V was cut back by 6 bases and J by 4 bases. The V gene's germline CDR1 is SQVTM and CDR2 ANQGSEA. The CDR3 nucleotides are TGCAGCGTAACAGGGGTTGCCTATGGCTACACCTTC. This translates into CSVTGVAYGYTF.

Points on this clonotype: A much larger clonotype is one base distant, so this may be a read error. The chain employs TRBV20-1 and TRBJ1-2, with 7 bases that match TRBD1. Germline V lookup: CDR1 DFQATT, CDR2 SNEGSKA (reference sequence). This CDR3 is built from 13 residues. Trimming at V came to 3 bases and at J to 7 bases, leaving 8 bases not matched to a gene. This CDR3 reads CSARSTGSCGYTF. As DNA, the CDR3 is TGCAGTGCTAGGTCGACAGGGAGTTGTGGCTACACCTTC.

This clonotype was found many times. CDR3 in DNA: TGTGCCAGCAATCGACTAGCGGGTCTTAGCACAGATACGCAGTATTTT. Translating it yields CASNRLAGLSTDTQYF. This chain connects TRBV28 to TRBJ2-3; 10 positions match TRBD2. There are 16 residues in the CDR3. With V trimmed by 7 bases and J by 0 bases, 7 bases remained unmatched. Germline CDR1 MDHEN, CDR2 SYDVKM.

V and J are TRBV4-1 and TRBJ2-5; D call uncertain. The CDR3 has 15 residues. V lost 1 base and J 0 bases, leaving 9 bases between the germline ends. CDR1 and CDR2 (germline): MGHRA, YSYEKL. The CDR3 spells CASSQVYSHQETQYF. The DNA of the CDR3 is TGCGCCAGCAGCCAAGTGTACAGCCACCAAGAGACCCAGTACTTC.

In DNA, the CDR3 is TGTGCCAGCAGCTTAGATAGACTAGCGGGCACAGATACGCAGTATTTT. Its protein is CASSLDRLAGTDTQYF. The genes are TRBV7-2 and TRBJ2-3; 9 bases line up with TRBD2. The CDR3 runs 16 residues. From germline, CDR1 is SGHTA and CDR2 FQGNSA. Losses at the gene ends were 1 base for V and 1 base for J; bases not matched to a gene: 3.

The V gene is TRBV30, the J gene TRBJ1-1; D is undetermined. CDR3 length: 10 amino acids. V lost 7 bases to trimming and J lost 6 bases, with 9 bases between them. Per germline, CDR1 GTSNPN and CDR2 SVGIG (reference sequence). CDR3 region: CASESSEAFF. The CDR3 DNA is TGTGCCTCCGAATCCTCTGAAGCTTTCTTT.

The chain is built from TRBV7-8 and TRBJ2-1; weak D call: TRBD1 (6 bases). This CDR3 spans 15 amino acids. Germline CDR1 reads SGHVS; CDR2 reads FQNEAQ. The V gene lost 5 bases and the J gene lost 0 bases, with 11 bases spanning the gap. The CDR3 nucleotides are TGTGCCAGCAGCCCAAAGGGGGACTCCTACAATGAGCAGTTCTTC. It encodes CASSPKGDSYNEQFF.

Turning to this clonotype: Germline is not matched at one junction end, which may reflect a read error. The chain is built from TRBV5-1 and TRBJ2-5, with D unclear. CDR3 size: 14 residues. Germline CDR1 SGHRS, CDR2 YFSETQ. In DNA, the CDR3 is TGCGCCAGCAGCTTGGGGTTTCCGCCGGAGACCCTGTACTTC. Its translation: CASSLGFPPETLYF.

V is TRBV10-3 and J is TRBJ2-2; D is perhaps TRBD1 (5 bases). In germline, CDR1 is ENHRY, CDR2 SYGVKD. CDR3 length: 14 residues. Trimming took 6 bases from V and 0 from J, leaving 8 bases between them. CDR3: CAIRQGSNTGELFF. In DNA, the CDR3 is TGTGCCATCAGGCAGGGCTCGAACACCGGGGAGCTGTTTTTT.

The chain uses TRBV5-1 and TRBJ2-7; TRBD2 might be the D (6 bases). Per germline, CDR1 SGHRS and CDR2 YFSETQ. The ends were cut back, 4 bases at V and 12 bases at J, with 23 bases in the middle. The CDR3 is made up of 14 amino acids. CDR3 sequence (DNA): TGCGCCAGCAGCCAACAGATCTCGGGGGAGACCCGGTACTTC. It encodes CASSQQISGETRYF.

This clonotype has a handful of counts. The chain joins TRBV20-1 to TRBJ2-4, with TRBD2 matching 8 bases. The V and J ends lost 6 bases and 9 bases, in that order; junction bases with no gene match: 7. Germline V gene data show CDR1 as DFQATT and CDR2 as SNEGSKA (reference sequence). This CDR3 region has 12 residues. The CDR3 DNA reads TGCAGTGCCTTCACTGCGGGAGGCATTCAGTACTTC. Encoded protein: CSAFTAGGIQYF.

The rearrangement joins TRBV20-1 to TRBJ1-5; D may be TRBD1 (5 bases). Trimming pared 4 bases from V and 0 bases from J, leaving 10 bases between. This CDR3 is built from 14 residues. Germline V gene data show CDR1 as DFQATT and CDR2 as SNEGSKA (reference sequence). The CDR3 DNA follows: TGCAGTGCTACGACAGAGAATAGCAATCAGCCCCAGCATTTT. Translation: CSATTENSNQPQHF.

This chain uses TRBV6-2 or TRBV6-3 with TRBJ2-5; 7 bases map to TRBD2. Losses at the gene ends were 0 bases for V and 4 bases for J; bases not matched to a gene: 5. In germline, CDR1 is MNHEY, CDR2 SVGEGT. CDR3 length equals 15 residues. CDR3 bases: TGTGCCAGCAGTTACTCAAGCGGGACCCTAGAGACCCAGTACTTC. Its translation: CASSYSSGTLETQYF.

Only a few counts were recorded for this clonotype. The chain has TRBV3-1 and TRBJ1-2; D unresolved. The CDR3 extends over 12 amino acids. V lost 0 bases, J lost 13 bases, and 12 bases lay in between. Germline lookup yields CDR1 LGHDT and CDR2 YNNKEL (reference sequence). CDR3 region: CASSQERVTFTF. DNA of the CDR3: TGTGCCAGCAGCCAAGAGAGGGTCACTTTCACCTTC.

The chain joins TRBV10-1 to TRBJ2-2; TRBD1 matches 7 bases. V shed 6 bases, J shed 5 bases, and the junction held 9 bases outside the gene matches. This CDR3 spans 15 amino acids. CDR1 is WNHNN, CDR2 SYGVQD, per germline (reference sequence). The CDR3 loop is CASSTDRVGTGELFF. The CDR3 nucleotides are TGCGCCAGCAGCACCGACAGGGTGGGAACCGGGGAGCTGTTTTTT.

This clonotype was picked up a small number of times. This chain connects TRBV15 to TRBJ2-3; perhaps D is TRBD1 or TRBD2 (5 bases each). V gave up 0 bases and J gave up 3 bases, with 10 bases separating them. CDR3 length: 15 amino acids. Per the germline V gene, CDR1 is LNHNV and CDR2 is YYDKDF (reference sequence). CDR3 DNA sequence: TGTGCCACCAGCAGAGAGCCTGGGGGAACAGATACGCAGTATTTT. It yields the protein CATSREPGGTDTQYF.

Here the CDR3 reads CASSLRWYEQFF. CDR3 nucleotides: TGTGCCAGCAGCTTAAGATGGTATGAGCAGTTCTTC. The J gene is TRBJ2-1, the V gene TRBV7-2; D remains ambiguous. Between the trimmed V and J ends, which lost 2 bases and 8 bases, there was a span of 7 bases. This CDR3 is built from 12 residues. The V gene's germline CDR1 is SGHTA and CDR2 FQGNSA.

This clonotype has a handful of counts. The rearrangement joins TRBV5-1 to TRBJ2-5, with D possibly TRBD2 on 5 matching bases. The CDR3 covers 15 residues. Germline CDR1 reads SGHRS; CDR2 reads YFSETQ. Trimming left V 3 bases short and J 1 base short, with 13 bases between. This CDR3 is CASSSDSGIQETQYF. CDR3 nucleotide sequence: TGCGCCAGCAGCTCGGACTCAGGAATCCAAGAGACCCAGTACTTC.

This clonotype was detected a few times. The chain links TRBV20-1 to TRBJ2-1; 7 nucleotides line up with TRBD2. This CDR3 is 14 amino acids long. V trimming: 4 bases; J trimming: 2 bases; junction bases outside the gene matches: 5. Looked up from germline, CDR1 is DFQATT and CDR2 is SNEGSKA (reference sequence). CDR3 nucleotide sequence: TGCAGTGCTACTGAACTAGCGCCCTACAATGAGCAGTTCTTC. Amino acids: CSATELAPYNEQFF.

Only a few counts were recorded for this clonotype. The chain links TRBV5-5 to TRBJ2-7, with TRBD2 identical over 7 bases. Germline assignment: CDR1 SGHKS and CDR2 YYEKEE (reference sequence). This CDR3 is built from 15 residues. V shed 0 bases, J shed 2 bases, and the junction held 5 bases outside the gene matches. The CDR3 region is CASSLGVAGAYEQYF. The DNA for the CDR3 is TGTGCCAGCAGCTTGGGGGTAGCGGGTGCCTACGAGCAGTACTTC. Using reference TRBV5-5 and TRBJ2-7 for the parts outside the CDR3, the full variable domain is DAGVTQSPTHLIKTRGQQVTLRCSPISGHKSVSWYQQVLGQGPQFIFQYYEKEERGRGNFPDRFSARQFPNYSSELNVNALLLGDSALYLCASSLGVAGAYEQYFGPGTRLTVT.

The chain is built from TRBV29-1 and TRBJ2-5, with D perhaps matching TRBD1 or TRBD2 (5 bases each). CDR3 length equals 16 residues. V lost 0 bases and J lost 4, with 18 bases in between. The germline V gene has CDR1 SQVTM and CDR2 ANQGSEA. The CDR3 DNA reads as TGCAGCGTTGAAGATAGAGGGGTCGCTCCCTCAGAGACCCAGTACTTC. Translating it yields CSVEDRGVAPSETQYF.

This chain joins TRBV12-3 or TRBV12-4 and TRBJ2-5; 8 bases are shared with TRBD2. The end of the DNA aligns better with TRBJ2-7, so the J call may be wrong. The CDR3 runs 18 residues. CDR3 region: CASSLVSGRAPDSYEQYF. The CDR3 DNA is TGTGCCAGCAGTTTAGTATCCGGGAGGGCCCCCGACTCCTACGAGCAGTACTTC.

The CDR3 bases are TGTGCCAGCAGGAAGAATAGCGGGAGCTCCTACGAGCAGTACTTC. Protein product: CASRKNSGSSYEQYF. The gene calls are TRBV27 and TRBJ2-7, with 9 bases matching TRBD2. Germline CDR1 MNHEY, CDR2 SMNVEV (reference sequence). This CDR3 has 15 amino acids. With 6 bases clipped from V and 0 bases from J, the junction kept 6 bases outside the gene matches.

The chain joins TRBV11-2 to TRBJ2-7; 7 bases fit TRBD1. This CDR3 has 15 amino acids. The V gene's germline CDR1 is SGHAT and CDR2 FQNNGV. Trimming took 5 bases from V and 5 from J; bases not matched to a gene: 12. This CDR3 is CASSRGQFGSNEQYF. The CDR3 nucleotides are TGTGCCAGCAGCCGGGGACAGTTCGGATCCAACGAGCAGTACTTC.

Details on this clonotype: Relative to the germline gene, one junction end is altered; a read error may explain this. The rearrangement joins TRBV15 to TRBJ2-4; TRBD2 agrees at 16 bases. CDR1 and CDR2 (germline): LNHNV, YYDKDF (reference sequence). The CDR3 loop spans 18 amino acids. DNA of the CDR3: TGTGCCACCAGCAGCCAGGGACTAGCGGGAGGGACACAAGAGACTCAGTACTTT. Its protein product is CATSSQGLAGGTQETQYF.

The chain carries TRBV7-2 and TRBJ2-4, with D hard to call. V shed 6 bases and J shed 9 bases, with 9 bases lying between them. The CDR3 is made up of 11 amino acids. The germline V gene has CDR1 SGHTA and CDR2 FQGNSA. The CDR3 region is CASSSPTIQYF. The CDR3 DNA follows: TGTGCCAGCAGTTCCCCGACCATTCAGTACTTC. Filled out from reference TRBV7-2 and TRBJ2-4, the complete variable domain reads GAGVSQSPSNKVTEKGKDVELRCDPISGHTALYWYRQSLGQGLEFLIYFQGNSAPDKSGLPSDRFSAERTGGSVSTLTIQRTQQEDSAVYLCASSSPTIQYFGAGTRLSVL.

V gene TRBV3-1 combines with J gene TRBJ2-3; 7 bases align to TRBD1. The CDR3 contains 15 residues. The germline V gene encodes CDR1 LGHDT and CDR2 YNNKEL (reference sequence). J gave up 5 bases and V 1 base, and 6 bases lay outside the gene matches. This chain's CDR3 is CASSQGTGDGDTQYF. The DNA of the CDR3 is TGTGCCAGCAGCCAAGGCACAGGGGATGGAGATACGCAGTATTTT.